This entry concerns a single T cell receptor (beta chain). Its cognate antigen has yet to be identified. The record has no base qualities; no much larger clone is one base away. The data are from a study of shared clonotypes between healthy human individuals (dated by TCRdb to 2018 to 2021). About the study as a whole: A few men and a couple of women, aged 18 to 49 years, made up the cohort. Per donor, three plates each were used for CD4 naive and CD4 memory, two for CD8 naive, and one for CD8 memory. To estimate repertoire size and how much clonotype sharing occurs between individuals, the study deeply sequenced the blood TCR repertoires of roughly 5 healthy adults. To increase sequencing depth and limit assay-specific biases, different laboratories used diverse techniques to prepare libraries and sequence TCR repertoires. Between about 0.85 and 9.5 billion PBMCs per donor were obtained by leukapheresis. Overall results and qualifications from the work: Sharing across a few donors was observed for roughly 5.4% of naive CD4, under 4% of naive CD8, 2% to 2.5% of memory CD4, and over 0.3% of memory CD8 clonotypes. Because the study included only a small number of donors, the genetic and exposure-history diversity represented was limited. Pairwise subsampling led to the expectation that sequencing depth would affect the degree of clonotype sharing among donors. Sampling was restricted to blood, and TCR repertoires in tissue are likely to differ from TCR repertoires in blood. Compared with non-shared clonotypes, clonotypes shared by all four sorted-subset donors had higher generation probabilities. Naive subsets generally had larger estimated clonotype richness than memory subsets did. Incomplete sequencing was indicated by rarefaction of sorted-subset datasets, despite the large sequencing depth.

Using the deep immunoSEQ assay, multiplex PCR amplified TCR CDR3 regions from genomic DNA. For each cell subset, the extracted genomic DNA was distributed evenly across all wells of several immunoSEQ 96-well plates, and each plate served as one replicate. For sorted subsets, 200 to 250 ng genomic DNA, equal to approximately 30,000 T cell genomes, was loaded into each replicate PCR. Purified libraries were quantified with a Qubit 3.0 fluorometer, sized on a Bioanalyzer 2100, and re-quantified with the KAPA Library Quantification kit. Every immunoSEQ 96-well plate was sequenced on a dedicated single-read 150-cycle Illumina NextSeq 550 flow cell. The paper's data handling went like this. Because the immunoSEQ output held only junctional sequences and lacked quality scores, the filtering could not match the filtering applied to full-length reads. Sequences were annotated with PyIR, a Python wrapper for IgBLAST v1.9, and V/J genes and CDR3 were assigned using IMGT germline references. Reads with weak V/J assignments (E-value above 1e-6), missing CDR3, stop codons, out-of-frame junctions, or ambiguous translated residues were removed. V3J clonotypes were defined as sequences sharing the same inferred V gene, J gene, and CDR3 amino acid sequence. Percentage overlap between repertoires was calculated by dividing the number of shared unique clonotypes by the size of the smaller repertoire. Repertoire richness was assessed with RTK rarefaction, the Chao1 estimator, and Recon v2.1 estimates of unobserved clonotypes. For all TCRbeta clonotypes obtained by the gDNA method from a few donors, generation probabilities were computed with OLGA. TCRdb retrieved this table from immuneACCESS and kept in-frame rearrangements only. Not all clones are present; in checked studies, unresolved V genes account for under half, and no reason is known for the remainder. The V and J calls and clone size are taken from that table; D and trimming were inferred from the DNA. The sample yields 2 million to 2.5 million clones; 80% to 95% were counted once. About 0.39% of the sample is taken by the ten largest.

Taken from the germline V gene, the CDR1 and CDR2 loops are MGHRA and YSYEKL. From cysteine to phenylalanine, the CDR3 is 14 amino acids long. Of all the DNA, just the CDR3 is kept, 42 bases in frame from base 1. V loses 2 bases of germline sequence and J loses 5 bases, and the interval between the two ends is 12 bases. Donors were healthy HIV-negative adults with no recently reported acute infections or vaccinations. All donors were Caucasian adults living in Nashville, Tennessee, USA. CD4+ T cells were enriched through magnetic negative selection, after which naive cells were positively selected on CD45RA and the remaining negative fraction served as the memory subset. Blood was obtained by leukapheresis, after which PBMCs were separated by Ficoll-Histopaque density gradient centrifugation and cryopreserved in liquid nitrogen vapor phase. Purity and quantity of every magnetically sorted T cell population were checked by analytical flow cytometry. From each sorted fraction, genomic DNA was isolated and quantified by UV absorbance on a Nanodrop 2000c.

The receptor chain draws on TRBV4-1 and TRBJ1-2; the D gene cannot be named for sure. Material for sequencing was naive CD4+ T cells from PBMCs. What the cell subset or site label conveys for this sample: CD45RA+ positively selected. This clonotype originated in a man aged 18 to 35 in good health. Some clones in this sample may be carry-over from other donors' samples. The sequence in DNA is TGCGCCAGCAGCCAAATCCTCAGCACGTATGGCTACACCTTC. This translates into CASSQILSTYGYTF.